Listed below are T cell receptor beta chains from one sample, sequenced in a study of T cell responses to AZD1222 COVID-19 vaccine. Some clones are missing from TCRdb's copy, which holds only in-frame ones; the method was immunoSEQ multiplex PCR. This sample has about 77,000 clones, with more than 85% found just once. Sequenced material: peripheral blood, taken 28 days after the second AZD1222 dose. These receptors were obtained from an adult who received the AZD1222 COVID-19 vaccine. Each CDR3 is given with its conserved first and last residue. A D gene is named only where the DNA matches it firmly. Part of the rows lack a size; the others show once, few, many or a class for expanded clones.

V	D	J	size	DNA	CDR3
TRBV5-1	-	TRBJ1-4	-	TGCGCCAGCAGCTCGCTACCGACGGCAACTAATGAAAAACTGTTTTTT	CASSSLPTATNEKLFF
TRBV30	-	TRBJ2-5	-	TGTGCCTGGAGTGTGACCCAAGAGACCCAGTACTTC	CAWSVTQETQYF
TRBV3-1/TRBV3-2	TRBD1	TRBJ1-1	-	TGTGCCAGCAGCCACGTAACAGGGGGGAAATACTACACTGAAGCTTTCTTT	CASSHVTGGKYYTEAFF
TRBV7-2	-	TRBJ2-7	-	TGTGCCAGCAGCTTGGCCCAGGGCTACGAGCAGTACTTC	CASSLAQGYEQYF
TRBV11-3	TRBD2	TRBJ2-1	-	TGTGCCAGCAGCTCCAGGACTAGCGGATACAATGAGCAGTTCTTC	CASSSRTSGYNEQFF
TRBV19	-	TRBJ1-1	-	TGTGCCAGTAGTATAGCATTACAGGGGAACACTGAAGCTTTCTTT	CASSIALQGNTEAFF
TRBV30	-	TRBJ1-1	-	TGTGCCTGGGGAGCTTGGGGGGCAACTGAAGCTTTCTTT	CAWGAWGATEAFF
TRBV24-1	-	TRBJ2-5	-	TGTGCCACCAGTGACCAAGGGACATTCCAAGAGACCCAGTACTTC	CATSDQGTFQETQYF
TRBV29-1	-	TRBJ2-3	-	TGCAGCCCCGGCGAACTGCGGACAGATACGCAGTATTTT	CSPGELRTDTQYF
TRBV18	-	TRBJ1-4	-	TGTGCCAGCTCACCAACCCAGGGAAATGAAAAACTGTTTTTT	CASSPTQGNEKLFF
TRBV11-1	-	TRBJ2-7	-	TGTGCCAGCAGCCCCCGGTTCATCTACGAGCAGTACTTC	CASSPRFIYEQYF
TRBV18	-	TRBJ2-2	-	TGTGCCAGCTCACAATCTCCGACCGGGGAGCTGTTTTTT	CASSQSPTGELFF
TRBV27	-	TRBJ2-2	once	TGTGCCAGCAGTCTACGACCGGGACCATACGCCGAGAAGGGACACACCGGGGAGCTGTTTTTT	CASSLRPGPYAEKGHTGELFF
TRBV6-1	TRBD1	TRBJ1-2	-	TGTGCCAGCAGTGAGCCCCCGGACAGGGTCTATGGCTACACCTTC	CASSEPPDRVYGYTF
TRBV10-1	TRBD1	TRBJ2-7	-	TGCGCCAGCCGCAGTGAGTATCGTCGGGACAGCTCCTACGAGCAGTACTTC	CASRSEYRRDSSYEQYF
TRBV15	-	TRBJ2-3	once	TGTGCCACCAGCAGAGACGGGGCTAGCACAGATACGCAGTATTTT	CATSRDGASTDTQYF
TRBV9	TRBD1	TRBJ1-2	-	TGTGCCAGCAGCTCATCCAACAGGGGTAAAGGCTACACCTTC	CASSSSNRGKGYTF
TRBV9	-	TRBJ2-7	-	TGTGCCAGCAGTCCCCGGGCCCTACAGCCTTACGAGCAGTACTTC	CASSPRALQPYEQYF
TRBV6-5	-	TRBJ1-1	once	TGTGCCAGCAGTAACCGAGGGAACACTGAAGCTTTCTTT	CASSNRGNTEAFF
TRBV7-6	TRBD2	TRBJ2-2	-	TGTGCCAGCAGCTCTAGCGGGAGGGGGACCGGGGAGCTGTTTTTT	CASSSSGRGTGELFF
TRBV5-1	-	TRBJ2-7	-	TGCGCCAGCAGGCTGGGACCCTCGGGCGAGCAGTACTTC	CASRLGPSGEQYF
TRBV18	-	TRBJ2-1	once	TGTGCCAGCCCCGAAAACAATGAGCAGTTCTTC	CASPENNEQFF
TRBV19	-	TRBJ2-2	-	TGTGCCAGTAGTATGAGGGCGGACACCGGGGAGCTGTTTTTT	CASSMRADTGELFF
TRBV18	-	TRBJ1-4	-	TGTGCCAGCTCACCACGCCCCGGGGGGGATGAAAAACTGTTTTTT	CASSPRPGGDEKLFF
TRBV5-1	TRBD1	TRBJ1-1	-	TGCGCCAGCAGCCCTAGGACAGGGGCAGGGGCTGAAGCTTTCTTT	CASSPRTGAGAEAFF
TRBV27	TRBD2	TRBJ2-5	-	TGTGCCAGCAGTCCATGGGCGGGAGGGCCAATCGGCGAGACCCAGTACTTC	CASSPWAGGPIGETQYF
TRBV6-5	-	TRBJ1-2	-	TGTGCCAGCAGTCCCTCGGGGGACGGCTACACCTTC	CASSPSGDGYTF
TRBV7-2	TRBD2	TRBJ2-1	-	TGTGCCAGCAGCTCCCCGGGACTAGGTTGGCATGAGCAGTTCTTC	CASSSPGLGWHEQFF
TRBV7-6	-	TRBJ2-1	-	TGTGCCAGCACCCCTAGGCCGAGCTCCTACAATGAGCAGTTCTTC	CASTPRPSSYNEQFF
TRBV5-1	-	TRBJ2-5	-	TGCGCCAGCAGCTTGTCGGTCGGGCAGGGCCAAGAGACCCAGTACTTC	CASSLSVGQGQETQYF
TRBV11-2	TRBD2	TRBJ2-3	-	TGTGCCAGCAGCCCAGGACTAGCCACAGATACGCAGTATTTT	CASSPGLATDTQYF
TRBV2	-	TRBJ2-1	-	TGTGCCAGCGAACCCACCGGGATCAATGAGCAGTTCTTC	CASEPTGINEQFF
TRBV28	-	TRBJ2-3	once	TGTGCCAGCAGCCCCTCCCGGGGGAGAGCAGATACGCAGTATTTT	CASSPSRGRADTQYF
TRBV4-3	-	TRBJ1-1	-	TGCGCCAGCAGCCAAGAACAGGGAATGAACACTGAAGCTTTCTTT	CASSQEQGMNTEAFF
TRBV3-1/TRBV3-2	-	TRBJ1-1	once	TGTGCCAGCAGCCAACACACGTCCCGGGAAGCTTTCTTT	CASSQHTSREAFF